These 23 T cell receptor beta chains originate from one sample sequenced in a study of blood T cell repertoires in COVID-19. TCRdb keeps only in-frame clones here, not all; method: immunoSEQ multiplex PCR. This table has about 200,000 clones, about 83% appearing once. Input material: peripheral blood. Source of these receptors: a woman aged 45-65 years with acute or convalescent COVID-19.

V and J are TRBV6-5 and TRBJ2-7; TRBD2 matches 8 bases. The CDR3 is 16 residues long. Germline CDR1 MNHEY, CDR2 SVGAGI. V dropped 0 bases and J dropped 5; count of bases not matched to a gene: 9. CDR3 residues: CASSYSPGGARNEQYF. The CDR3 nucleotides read TGTGCCAGCAGTTACTCGCCGGGGGGGGCAAGGAACGAGCAGTACTTC.

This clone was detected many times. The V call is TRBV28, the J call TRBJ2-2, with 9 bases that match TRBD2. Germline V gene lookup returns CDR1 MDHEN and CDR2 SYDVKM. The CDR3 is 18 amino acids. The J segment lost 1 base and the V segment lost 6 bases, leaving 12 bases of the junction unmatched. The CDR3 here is CASSGLAGTPRNTGELFF. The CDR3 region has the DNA TGTGCCAGCAGCGGCCTAGCGGGGACCCCACGGAACACCGGGGAGCTGTTTTTT.

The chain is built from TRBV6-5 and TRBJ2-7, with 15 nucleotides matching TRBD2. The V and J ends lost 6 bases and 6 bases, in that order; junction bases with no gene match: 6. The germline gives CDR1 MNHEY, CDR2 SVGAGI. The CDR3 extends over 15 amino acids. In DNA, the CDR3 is TGTGCCAGCAGCCGTAAGGGACTAGCGGGAGGCGAGCAGTACTTC. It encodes CASSRKGLAGGEQYF.

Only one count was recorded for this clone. CDR3 sequence: CSVTQRSYEQYF. Here the CDR3 DNA reads TGCAGCGTTACACAGCGGTCCTACGAGCAGTACTTC. V and J are TRBV29-1 and TRBJ2-7; possible D gene TRBD2, 5 bases. The V gene lost 5 bases and the J gene lost 1 base, with 9 bases spanning the gap. The CDR3 runs 12 residues. The germline gives CDR1 SQVTM, CDR2 ANQGSEA.

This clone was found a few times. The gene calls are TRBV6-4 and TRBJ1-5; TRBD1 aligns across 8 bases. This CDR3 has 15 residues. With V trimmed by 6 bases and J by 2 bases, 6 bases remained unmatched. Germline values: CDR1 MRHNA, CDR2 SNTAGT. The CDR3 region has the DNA TGTGCCAGCAGCGGACAGGGCGAGTGCAATCAGCCCCAGCATTTT. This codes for CASSGQGECNQPQHF.

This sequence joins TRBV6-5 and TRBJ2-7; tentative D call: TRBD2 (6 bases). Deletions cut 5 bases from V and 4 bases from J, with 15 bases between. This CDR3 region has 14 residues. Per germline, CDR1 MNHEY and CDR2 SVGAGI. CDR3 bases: TGTGCCAGCAGTCGGAAACTAAGCGGGTACGAGCAGTACTTC. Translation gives CASSRKLSGYEQYF.

CDR3 loop: CAISMGQVEGNYGYTF. The CDR3 nucleotides are TGTGCCATCAGCATGGGACAGGTGGAAGGTAACTATGGCTACACCTTC. V and J are TRBV10-3 and TRBJ1-2; 8 positions agree with TRBD1. The CDR3 runs 16 residues. The trim removed 6 bases at V and 1 base at J, leaving 10 bases unmatched. Germline V CDR1 and CDR2: ENHRY, SYGVKD.

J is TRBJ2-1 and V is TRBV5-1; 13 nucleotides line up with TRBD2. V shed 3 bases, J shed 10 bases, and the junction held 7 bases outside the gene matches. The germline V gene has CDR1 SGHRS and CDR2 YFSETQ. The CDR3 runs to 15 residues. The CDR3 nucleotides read TGCGCCAGCAGCTCCGGGACTAGCGGGGCCGGGGAGCAGTTCTTC. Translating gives CASSSGTSGAGEQFF.

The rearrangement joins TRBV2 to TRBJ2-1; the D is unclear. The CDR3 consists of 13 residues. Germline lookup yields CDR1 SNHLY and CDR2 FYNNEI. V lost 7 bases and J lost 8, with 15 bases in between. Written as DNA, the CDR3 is TGTGCCAGCACCGAAACTACTATTGATGAGCAGTTCTTC. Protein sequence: CASTETTIDEQFF.

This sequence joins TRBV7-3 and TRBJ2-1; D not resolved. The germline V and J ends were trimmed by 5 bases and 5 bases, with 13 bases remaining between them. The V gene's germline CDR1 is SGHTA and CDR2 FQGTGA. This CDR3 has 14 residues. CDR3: CASSRPPTDNEQFF. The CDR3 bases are TGTGCCAGCAGCCGCCCGCCAACTGACAATGAGCAGTTCTTC.

As DNA, the CDR3 is TGTGCCAGCAGCTTGGAACTCGAGAATACCTGGGATACGCAGTATTTT. Translation: CASSLELENTWDTQYF. The chain is built from TRBV5-6 and TRBJ2-3; D uncertain. V was cut by 0 bases and J by 6 bases, with 17 bases left in between. The CDR3 is 16 residues long. Germline-derived CDR1 and CDR2 are SGHDT and YYEEEE.

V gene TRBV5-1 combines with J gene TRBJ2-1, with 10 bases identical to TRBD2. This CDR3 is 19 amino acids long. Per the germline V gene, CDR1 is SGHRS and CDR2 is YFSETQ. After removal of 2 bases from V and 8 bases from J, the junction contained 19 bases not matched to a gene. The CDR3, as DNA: TGCGCCAGCAGCTTAGGGTGGGGCGCTGGAGCGGGAGGGAGCTATGAGCAGTTCTTC. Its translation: CASSLGWGAGAGGSYEQFF.

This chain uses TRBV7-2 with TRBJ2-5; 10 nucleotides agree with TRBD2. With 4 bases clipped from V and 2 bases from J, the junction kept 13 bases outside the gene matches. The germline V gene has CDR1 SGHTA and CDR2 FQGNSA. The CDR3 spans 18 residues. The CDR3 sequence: CASSSRASGSRLQETQYF. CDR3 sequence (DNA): TGTGCCAGCAGCTCAAGGGCTAGCGGGAGTCGGTTGCAAGAGACCCAGTACTTC.

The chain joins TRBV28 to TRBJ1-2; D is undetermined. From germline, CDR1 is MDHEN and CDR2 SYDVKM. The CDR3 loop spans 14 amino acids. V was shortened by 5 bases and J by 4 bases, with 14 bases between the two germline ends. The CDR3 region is CASSDSVGGYGYTF. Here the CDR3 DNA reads TGTGCCAGCAGTGACTCAGTAGGAGGCTATGGCTACACCTTC.

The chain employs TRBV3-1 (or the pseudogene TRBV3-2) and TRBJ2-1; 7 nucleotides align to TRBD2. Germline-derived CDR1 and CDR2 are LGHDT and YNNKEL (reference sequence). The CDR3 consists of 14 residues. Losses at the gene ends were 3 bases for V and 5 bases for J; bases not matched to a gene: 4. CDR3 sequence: CASSHSAGHNEQFF. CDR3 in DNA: TGTGCCAGCAGCCACTCAGCGGGACACAATGAGCAGTTCTTC.

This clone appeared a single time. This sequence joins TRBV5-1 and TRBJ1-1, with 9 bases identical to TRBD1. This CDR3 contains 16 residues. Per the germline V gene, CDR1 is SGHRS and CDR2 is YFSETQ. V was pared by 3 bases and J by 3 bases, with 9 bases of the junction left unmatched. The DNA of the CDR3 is TGCGCCAGCAGCTCGGGACAGGGTGGTTTCCACACTGAAGCTTTCTTT. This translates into CASSSGQGGFHTEAFF.

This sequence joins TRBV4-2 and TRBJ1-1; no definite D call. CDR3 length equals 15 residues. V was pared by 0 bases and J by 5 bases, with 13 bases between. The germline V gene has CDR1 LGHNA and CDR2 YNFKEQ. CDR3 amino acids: CASSQDPGGRTEAFF. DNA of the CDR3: TGTGCCAGCAGCCAAGATCCGGGAGGTAGGACTGAAGCTTTCTTT.

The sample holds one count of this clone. For the CDR3, the DNA is TGTGCCAGCAGTGAAACCGAGCTCAATCAGCCCCAGCATTTT. It codes for CASSETELNQPQHF. The rearrangement uses TRBV2 and TRBJ1-5; D not certain. Per germline, CDR1 SNHLY and CDR2 FYNNEI. V gave up 2 bases and J gave up 3 bases, with 8 bases separating them. The CDR3 spans 14 residues.

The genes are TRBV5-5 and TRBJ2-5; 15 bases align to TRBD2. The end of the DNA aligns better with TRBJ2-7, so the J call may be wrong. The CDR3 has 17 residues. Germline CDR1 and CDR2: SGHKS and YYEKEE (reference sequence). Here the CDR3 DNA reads TGTGCCAGCAGTTTCGGACTAGCGGGAGGGCCTATCGGCGAGCAGTACTTC. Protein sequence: CASSFGLAGGPIGEQYF.

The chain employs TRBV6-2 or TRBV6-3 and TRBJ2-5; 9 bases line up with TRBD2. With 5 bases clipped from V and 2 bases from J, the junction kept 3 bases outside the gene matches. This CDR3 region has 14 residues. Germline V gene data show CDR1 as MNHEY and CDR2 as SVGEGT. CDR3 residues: CASSVAGVQETQYF. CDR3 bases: TGTGCCAGCAGTGTAGCGGGAGTACAAGAGACCCAGTACTTC.

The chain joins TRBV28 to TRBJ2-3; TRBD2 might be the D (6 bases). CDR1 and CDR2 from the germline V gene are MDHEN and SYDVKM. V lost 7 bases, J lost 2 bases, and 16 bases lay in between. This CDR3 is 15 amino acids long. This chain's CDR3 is CASIRSGGPTDTQYF. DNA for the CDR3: TGTGCCAGCATCCGTAGCGGAGGACCCACAGATACGCAGTATTTT.

CDR3 sequence: CASSARLAGAISSYNEQFF. In nucleotides, the CDR3 is TGTGCCAGTAGTGCTCGACTAGCGGGAGCCATAAGCTCCTACAATGAGCAGTTCTTC. The chain carries TRBV19 and TRBJ2-1; 12 nucleotides line up with TRBD2. The V segment lost 5 bases and the J segment 0 bases; nucleotides outside the gene matches: 11. Looked up from germline, CDR1 is LNHDA and CDR2 is SQIVND (reference sequence). The CDR3 contains 19 residues.

The CDR3 nucleotides read TGTGCCAGTAATCGTCATGGGACAGAGTCTGGAAACACCATATATTTT. It specifies CASNRHGTESGNTIYF. The chain links TRBV19 to TRBJ1-3, with 7 bases fitting TRBD1. This CDR3 comprises 16 residues. V was pared by 7 bases and J by 1 base, with 10 bases of the junction left unmatched. Germline V gives CDR1 LNHDA, CDR2 SQIVND (reference sequence).